This T cell receptor beta chain is drawn from a study of CXCR3-negative and CXCR3-positive naive CD8 T cells. All TRB cDNA libraries came from 5' RACE performed with UMI labels. TCRdb reprocessed the 5' RACE reads and keeps a single row for each CDR3 protein, giving no DNA. The sample totals around 8,000 distinct CDR3 sequences. Looked up from germline, CDR1 is SQVTM and CDR2 is ANQGSEA. The CDR3 extends over 13 amino acids. The sequencing input was naive CXCR3- CD8+ T cells from blood. The subset is: CD45RO-CCR7+CD27+CD95- naive CD8+ T cells lacking CXCR3 (TNR3-). This sequence was found in a human donor in good health. Some clones in this sample may be carry-over from other donors' samples. V gene TRBV29-1 combines with J gene TRBJ1-2; the TCRdb D gene call, TRBD1, has no DNA to confirm it. The CDR3 is CSVVSGDGYGYTF.